This TCR beta chain was sequenced for a study of cytomegalovirus exposure and HLA in healthy donors. V lost 3 bases and J 0 bases, leaving 9 bases between the germline ends. Germline V gives CDR1 SGHTA, CDR2 FQGNSA. CDR3 length: 14 amino acids. This PCR relied on a set of 60 Vbeta primers and 13 Jbeta primers. Clones were read by immunoSEQ multiplex PCR, and TCRdb kept only the in-frame ones, dropping some. The sample has some 140,000 clones; around three fifths are singletons. With respect to this clone: Its antigen is currently unknown.

Those who donated were healthy bone marrow donors. Study observations and caveats: The study designated about 180 TCR beta chains cytomegalovirus-associated. It emerged from a later analysis that several of the most significant clusters appeared to be linked to common viral pathogens. Evidence from a later analysis indicated that most CMV-associated TCR beta chains looked HLA-restricted.

This TCR came from a woman between 35 and 50 years old in good health and CMV-seronegative. This sequence joins TRBV7-2 and TRBJ2-7; no clear D gene. Sequenced input: PBMCs. The CDR3 reads CASSLSRDSYEQYF. The CDR3 bases are TGTGCCAGCAGCTTGTCACGAGACTCCTACGAGCAGTACTTC.